These 3 T cell receptor beta chains came from one sample sequenced in a study of blood T cells in healthy people across ages. A second PCR, run for roughly 7 to 12 cycles, used a sample-barcoded 5' primer plus a J-beta primer mix. TCRdb fed the 5' RACE reads into MiXCR, producing one record per CDR3 protein. The data show under 2 million distinct CDR3 sequences, roughly a third seen once. The sequenced material came from blood. The receptors were sampled from a woman aged 30 to 39 in good health.

This clonotype occurred a few times. V usage is TRBV7-9 and J usage is TRBJ2-1; 10 nucleotides match TRBD2. CDR1 is SEHNR, CDR2 FQNEAQ, per germline (reference sequence). The ends lost 0 bases at V and 7 bases at J; junction bases unmatched: 6. The CDR3 runs to 16 residues. CDR3 residues: CASSLAASGSQNEQFF. CDR3 bases: TGTGCCAGCAGCTTAGCTGCTAGCGGGAGTCAAAATGAGCAGTTCTTC.

This CDR3 is CASSRAGREQYF. CDR3 nucleotide sequence: TGTGCCAGCTCAAGGGCAGGGCGGGAGCAGTACTTC. The chain employs TRBV15 and TRBJ2-7, with D maybe TRBD1 (5 bases). The V and J ends lost 10 bases and 7 bases respectively, with 17 bases between them. CDR3 length equals 12 residues. Per germline, CDR1 LNHNV and CDR2 YYDKDF (reference sequence).

Notes on this clonotype: It may be a read error: a sequence one base away is much more abundant. The chain uses TRBV5-1 and TRBJ2-3; 7 positions match TRBD1. CDR1 and CDR2 from the germline V gene are SGHRS and YFSETQ. This CDR3 is 15 amino acids long. V lost 4 bases, J lost 5 bases, and 10 bases stayed unmatched. Here the CDR3 DNA reads TGCGCCAGCAGCGTTTCGAGACAGGGAGTAGATACGCAGTATTTT. Protein sequence: CASSVSRQGVDTQYF.